This T cell receptor (beta chain) is from a study of cytomegalovirus exposure and HLA in healthy donors listed by TCRdb under 2017. The study in broad terms: In an earlier analysis of 550 to 750 of the donors, about 260 Gb of sequence data and 95 million to 130 million unique TCR beta sequences from about 179 million T cells were reported. An early release covering 550 to 700 HLA-typed donors comprised 250 to 350 gigabases of sequencing data and 85 million or so unique TCR sequences. Of the 300 to 400 genotyped donors, around 81% fell in the genetic ancestry cluster associated with self-reported Caucasian donors. The study aimed to test whether cataloging public T cell receptors could reveal signatures of past pathogen exposure. The study used immunosequencing to profile the T cell repertoires of approximately 690 subjects and linked those repertoires to cytomegalovirus serostatus. In addition to the first cohort of approximately 670 subjects, a separate validation cohort of some 120 different subjects was used. High-throughput TCR immunosequencing, statistical association of individual TCRs with disease status, and machine learning were combined to predict cytomegalovirus infection status. In a later analysis, previously published TCR beta repertoires from several hundred donors were re-analyzed and high-resolution HLA genotyping was added so that TCR occurrence patterns could be studied. Rather than drawing on any new phenotypic data, the later analysis identified candidate immune exposures from TCR beta sequences and the way those sequences occurred across donors. An earlier analysis of approximately 640 of the donors applied high-throughput TCR beta sequencing to assess whether each TCR beta V gene segment acted as functional or pseudogenic. Alongside the repertoire data, information on donor age, sex, ethnicity and CMV serostatus was compiled. In a later genetic analysis, genome-wide SNP genotypes for about three fifths of the 666 donors were used, and that subset was treated as a discovery cohort. All discovery cohort repertoires had been generated on a single sequencing platform. Class I and class II HLA loci were covered by the typing at four-digit resolution. Typing coverage varied by locus: roughly 620-630 donors for A, B, C, DRB1 and DQB1; approximately 560 for DQA1; about 590 for DPA1; 450 to 480 for DPB1. Roughly 5 DR-DQ haplotypes were handled as single units for association and clustering, since linkage in the cohort was strong. On average, about 240,000 unique TCR beta nucleotide sequences were sequenced per donor among 398 genotyped donors of the cohort, with about 17% of those sequences being non-productive. Summary of the overall study and its limitations: Because the 87-base-pair reads could not distinguish some IMGT-functional V segments, including TRBV6-2 and TRBV6-3, those segments were excluded. Roughly uniform sequencing depth across donors was assumed in presence/absence analyses, although this assumption may not hold. Linkage disequilibrium might explain the correlated functional status among segregating V segments, but an unknown experimental factor could not be ruled out. A further reported finding was that TCR beta sequences accurately predicted the HLA-A and HLA-B alleles for most subjects in the first cohort. A cluster of highly shared sequence variants was judged likely to be a technical artifact of the sequencing pipeline. A later genetic analysis reported fewer N-insertions in productive TCRs among donors in an Asian-associated ancestry cluster than the roughly 700-donor mean. Because HLA typing was unavailable for some donors at each locus, only the typed subset was used in association tests. A later analysis found that most CMV-associated TCR beta chains appeared HLA-restricted, with HLA associations seemingly driven largely by CMV exposure. Several of the top co-occurrence clusters appeared to be linked to parvovirus B19, influenza, CMV and Epstein-Barr virus, according to a later analysis. Strong co-occurrence of HLA alleles, especially DR and DQ, made assigning TCR associations to individual alleles difficult. The cohort was sequenced for TCR beta chains only, and without alpha or paired-chain data the features that could be detected were limited. An earlier analysis of approximately 600 of the donors showed that most TCR beta V segments appeared in productive rearrangements either about 87% or about 30% of the time, which broadly matched IMGT annotations. Compared with equally common non-associated chains, HLA-associated TCR beta chains in a later analysis were more clonally expanded and had lower generation probabilities. In a later analysis, some 17,000 TCR beta sequences were associated with specific HLA alleles at a false discovery rate of 0.05. In vitro tests confirmed that a few of the cytomegalovirus-associated TCR beta chains recognize cytomegalovirus antigens. A later genetic analysis associated a missense DCLRE1C variant with V-gene and J-gene trimming of TCR beta chains, and an independent cohort replicated the association. In a later analysis, the rate of TCR association differed among HLA loci, with DRB1 alleles having the most associated TCRs and HLA-C alleles having the fewest. According to the authors, the approach could potentially be generalized to other disease states and immunological phenotypes. Most TCR sequences were observed very rarely across donors, whereas some public TCRs were present in many individuals. The only immune exposure information available for the cohort was CMV serostatus. Because counts were too low, 15 to 20 rarely observed V segments, including chromosome 9 orphons, were left out of the earlier analysis of 587 of the donors. The classifier was reported to diagnose cytomegalovirus status with high specificity and sensitivity in both the original cohort and the validation cohort. A total of 164 TCR beta chains were listed by the study as associated with cytomegalovirus.

Library generation was performed with the immunoSEQ multiplex PCR assay. The multiplex PCR relied on a mix of 60 forward primers for TCR Vbeta segments and 13 reverse primers for TCR Jbeta segments. The CDR3 region of rearranged TCR beta genes was amplified from genomic DNA by a multiplex PCR assay. The amplified TCR beta libraries were sequenced on the Illumina HiSeq System as 87-base-pair reads. On the authors' methods: A later analysis counted some 74 million unique TCR beta chains across the 670 or so repertoires, and about 10 million of these chains were shared by at least two donors. Raw reads were error-corrected and collapsed into unique sequences by a nearest-neighbor algorithm in which closely related sequences were merged to remove PCR and sequencing errors. V, D and J gene segments were assigned by aligning CDR3 sequences to IMGT reference sequences. Each retained sequence needed at least a six-nucleotide match to both a V gene segment and a J gene segment. A rearrangement was called productive if the CDR3 had no stop codons and remained in frame with V and J, and every other rearrangement was called non-productive. CDR3 was defined by IMGT convention, running from the second conserved V-encoded cysteine to the conserved J-encoded phenylalanine. The earlier analysis of about 560 of the donors excluded any sequence lacking an unambiguous match to a single V gene segment. An earlier analysis of 550 to 650 of the donors classified V segments as functional when productive rearrangements were above 56.7% and as segregating when the standard deviation between donors was above 5%. A statistical classification framework was developed to diagnose cytomegalovirus status using the catalog of TCR beta chain sequences. V and J gene assignment, in a later analysis, came from comparing TCR nucleotide sequences with IMGT/GENE-DB human TR gene sequences. The TCRdist pipeline was used in a later analysis to assign CDR3 sequences and most-parsimonious VDJ recombination scenarios. In a later analysis, each TCR beta chain was defined by its CDR3 amino acid sequence together with its V-gene family, and reads lacking a unique V-gene family were excluded. In a later analysis, fewer than 650 highly shared, low-generation-probability nucleotide sequences were removed to address suspected cross-contamination and a sequencing artifact. A later analysis calculated a clonal expansion index for each public chain from normalized within-repertoire ranks of inferred template counts. In a later analysis, generation probabilities were computed with a VDJ recombination model fitted to out-of-frame rearrangements, and the resulting probabilities were checked against IGoR. Hypergeometric tests were used in a later analysis to score TCR-TCR, TCR-HLA and TCR-CMV co-occurrence, with a repertoire-size bias correction applied to the TCR pairs. A later analysis estimated false discovery rates by permuting HLA or CMV assignments 20 times. A later analysis grouped co-occurring TCRs with DBSCAN, adding TCRdist sequence similarity when clustering within HLA-allele-positive subsets. For co-occurrence clustering, repertoires with fewer than 30,000 or more than 120,000 public chains were excluded, along with five repertoires with anomalous nucleotide sharing. Sourced from immuneACCESS, this table was stored by TCRdb with only in-frame sequences that have V and J called. A share of the clones is absent; for the studies checked, an unresolved V gene accounts for under half, and the remainder has no known explanation. V, J and clone size were drawn from that table, and D and trimming were deduced from the DNA. This sample comprises 150,000 or so clones, 65% to 80% of them detected only once. Approximately 13% of the sample is taken by the ten largest.

The cohort comprised some 700 healthy bone marrow donors. At the time of sampling, every cohort member was nominally healthy, though immune exposures that went unrecorded were likely present. The donor tested CMV seropositive and was one of the 289 seropositive cohort members. Each donor provided a peripheral blood sample, and peripheral blood mononuclear cells were used for TCR beta sequencing. Genomic DNA was extracted from the blood cell samples with the Qiagen DNeasy Blood Extraction Kit. The germline V gene encodes CDR1 MDHEN and CDR2 SYDVKM. V and J lose 2 bases and 7 bases, and a span of 11 bases separates them. From cysteine to phenylalanine, the CDR3 is 13 amino acids long. Kept here is only the CDR3 DNA, which spans 39 bases and is read in frame from base 1. As for this clone: Its antigen is unknown. The input lacks base qualities; no much larger clone sits a single base away.

The sequenced material came from PBMCs. This TCR was sampled from a man between 35 and 55 years old in good health and CMV-seropositive. The rearrangement joined TRBV28 to TRBJ1-2; TRBD1 might be the D gene, on 5 matching bases. Read as DNA, the sequence is TGTGCCAGCAGTTTAAACAGGATGGGTGGCTACACCTTC. Translation gives CASSLNRMGGYTF.